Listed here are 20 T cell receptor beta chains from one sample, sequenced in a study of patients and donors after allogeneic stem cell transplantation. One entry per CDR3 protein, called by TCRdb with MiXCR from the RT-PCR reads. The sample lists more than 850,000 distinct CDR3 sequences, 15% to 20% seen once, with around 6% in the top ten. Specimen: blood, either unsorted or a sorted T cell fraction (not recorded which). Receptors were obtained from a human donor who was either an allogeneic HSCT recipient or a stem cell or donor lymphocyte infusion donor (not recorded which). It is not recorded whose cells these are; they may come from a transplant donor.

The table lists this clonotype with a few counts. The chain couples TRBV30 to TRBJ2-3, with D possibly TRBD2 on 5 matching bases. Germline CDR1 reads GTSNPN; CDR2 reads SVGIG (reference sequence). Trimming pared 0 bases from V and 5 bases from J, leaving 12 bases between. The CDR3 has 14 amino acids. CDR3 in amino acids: CAWSVAVRGDTQYF. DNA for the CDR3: TGTGCCTGGAGTGTAGCGGTCAGAGGAGATACGCAGTATTTT.

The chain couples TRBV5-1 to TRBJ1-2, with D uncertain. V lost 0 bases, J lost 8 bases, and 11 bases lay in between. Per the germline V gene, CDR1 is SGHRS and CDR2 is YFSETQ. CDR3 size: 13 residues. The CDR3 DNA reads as TGCGCCAGCAGCTTGGGCGATATGGCAGGCTACACCTTC. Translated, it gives CASSLGDMAGYTF.

This CDR3 is CASSLEGLGPETQYF. CDR3 coding DNA: TGTGCCAGCAGCTTGGAGGGTTTAGGTCCGGAGACCCAGTACTTC. This sequence joins TRBV5-8 and TRBJ2-5, with D unresolved. There are 15 residues in the CDR3. Per the germline V gene, CDR1 is SGHTS and CDR2 is YDEGEE. V gave up 0 bases and J gave up 5 bases, with 14 bases separating them.

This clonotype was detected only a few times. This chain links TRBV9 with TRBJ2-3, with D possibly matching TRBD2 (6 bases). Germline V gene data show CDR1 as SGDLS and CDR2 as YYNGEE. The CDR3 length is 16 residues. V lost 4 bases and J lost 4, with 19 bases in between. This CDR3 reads CASSPQGAWGADTQYF. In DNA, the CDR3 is TGTGCCAGCAGCCCCCAAGGGGCTTGGGGGGCAGATACGCAGTATTTT.

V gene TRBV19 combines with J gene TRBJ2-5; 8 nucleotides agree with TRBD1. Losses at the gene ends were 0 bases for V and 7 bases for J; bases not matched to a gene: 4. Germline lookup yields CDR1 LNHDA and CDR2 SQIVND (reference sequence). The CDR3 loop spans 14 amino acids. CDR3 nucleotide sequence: TGTGCCAGTAGTATAGAAGGACAGGGCGGGACCCAGTACTTC. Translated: CASSIEGQGGTQYF.

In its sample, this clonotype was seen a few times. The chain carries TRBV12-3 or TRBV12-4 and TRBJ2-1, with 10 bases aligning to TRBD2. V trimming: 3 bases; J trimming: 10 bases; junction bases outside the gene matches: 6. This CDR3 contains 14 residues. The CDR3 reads CASSLIISGGEQFF. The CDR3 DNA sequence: TGTGCCAGCAGTTTGATAATTAGCGGGGGGGAGCAGTTCTTC.

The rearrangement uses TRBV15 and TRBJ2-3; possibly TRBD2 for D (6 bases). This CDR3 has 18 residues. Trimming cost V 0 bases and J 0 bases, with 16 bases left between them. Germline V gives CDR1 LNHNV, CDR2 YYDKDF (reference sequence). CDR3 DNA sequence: TGTGCCACCAGCAGAGATCGCGGAGCGGGCGTAAGCACAGATACGCAGTATTTT. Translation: CATSRDRGAGVSTDTQYF.

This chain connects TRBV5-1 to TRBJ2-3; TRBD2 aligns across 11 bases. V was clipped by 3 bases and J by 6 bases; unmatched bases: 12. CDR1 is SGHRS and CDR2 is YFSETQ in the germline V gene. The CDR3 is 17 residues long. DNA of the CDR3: TGCGCCAGCAGCTCGGACCCTCTAGCGGGGGGTGCGGATACGCAGTATTTT. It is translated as CASSSDPLAGGADTQYF.

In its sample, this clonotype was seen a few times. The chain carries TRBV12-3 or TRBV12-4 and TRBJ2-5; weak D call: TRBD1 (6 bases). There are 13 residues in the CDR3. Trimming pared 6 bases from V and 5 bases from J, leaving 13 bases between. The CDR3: CASRHRVRETQYF. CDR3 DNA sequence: TGTGCCAGCAGGCACAGGGTGCGGGAGACCCAGTACTTC.

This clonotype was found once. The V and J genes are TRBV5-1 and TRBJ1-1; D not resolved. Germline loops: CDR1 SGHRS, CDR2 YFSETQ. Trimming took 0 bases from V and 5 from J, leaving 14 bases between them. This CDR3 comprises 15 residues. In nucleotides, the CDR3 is TGCGCCAGCAGCTTGGGGGCAGTTGAAGGGACTGAAGCTTTCTTT. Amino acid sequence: CASSLGAVEGTEAFF. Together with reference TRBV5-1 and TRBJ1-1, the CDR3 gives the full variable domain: KAGVTQTPRYLIKTRGQQVTLSCSPISGHRSVSWYQQTPGQGLQFLFEYFSETQRNKGNFPGRFSGRQFSNSRSEMNVSTLELGDSALYLCASSLGAVEGTEAFFGQGTRLTVV.

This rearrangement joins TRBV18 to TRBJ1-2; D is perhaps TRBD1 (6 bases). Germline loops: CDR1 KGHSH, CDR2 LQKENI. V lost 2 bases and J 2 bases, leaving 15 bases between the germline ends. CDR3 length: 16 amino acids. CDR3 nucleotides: TGTGCCAGCTCACCATCGAATCCGGGGGCGAACTATGGCTACACCTTC. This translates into CASSPSNPGANYGYTF.

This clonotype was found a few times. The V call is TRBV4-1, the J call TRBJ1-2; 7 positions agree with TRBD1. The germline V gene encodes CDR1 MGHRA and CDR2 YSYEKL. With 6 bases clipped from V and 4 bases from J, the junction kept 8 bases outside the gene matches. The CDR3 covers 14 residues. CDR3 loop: CASSPSRGAYGYTF. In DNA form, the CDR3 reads TGCGCCAGCAGTCCGTCCAGGGGGGCCTATGGCTACACCTTC.

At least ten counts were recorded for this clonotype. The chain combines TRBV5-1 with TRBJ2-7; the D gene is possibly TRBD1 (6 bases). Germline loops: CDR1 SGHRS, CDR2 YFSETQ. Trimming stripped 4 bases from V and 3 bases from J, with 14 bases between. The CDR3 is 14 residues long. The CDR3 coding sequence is TGCGCCAGCAGCGTGGACAGTTCCGACTACGAGCAGTACTTC. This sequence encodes CASSVDSSDYEQYF.

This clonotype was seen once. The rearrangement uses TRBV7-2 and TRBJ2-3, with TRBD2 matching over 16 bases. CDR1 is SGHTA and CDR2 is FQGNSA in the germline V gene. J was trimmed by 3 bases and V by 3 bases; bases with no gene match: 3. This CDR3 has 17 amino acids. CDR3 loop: CASSFAGLAGGTDTQYF. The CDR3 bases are TGTGCCAGCAGCTTCGCGGGACTAGCGGGGGGGACAGATACGCAGTATTTT.

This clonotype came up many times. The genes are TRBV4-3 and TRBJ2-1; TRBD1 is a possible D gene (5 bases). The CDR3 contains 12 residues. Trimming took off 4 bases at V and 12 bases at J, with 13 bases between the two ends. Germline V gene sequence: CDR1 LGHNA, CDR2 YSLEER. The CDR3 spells CASSPQGVVQFF. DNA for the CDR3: TGCGCCAGCAGCCCCCAAGGGGTTGTGCAGTTCTTC.

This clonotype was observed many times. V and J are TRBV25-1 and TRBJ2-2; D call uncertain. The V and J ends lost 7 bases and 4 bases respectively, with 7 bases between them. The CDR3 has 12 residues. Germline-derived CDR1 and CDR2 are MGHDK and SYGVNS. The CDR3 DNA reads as TGTGCCAGCAAAGGCGGCACCGGGGAGCTGTTTTTT. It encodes CASKGGTGELFF.

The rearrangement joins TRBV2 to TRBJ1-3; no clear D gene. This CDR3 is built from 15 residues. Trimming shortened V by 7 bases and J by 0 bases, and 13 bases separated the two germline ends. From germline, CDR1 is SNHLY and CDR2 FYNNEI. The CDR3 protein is CASIVKGYSGNTIYF. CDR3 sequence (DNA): TGTGCCAGCATAGTAAAGGGTTACTCTGGAAACACCATATATTTT.

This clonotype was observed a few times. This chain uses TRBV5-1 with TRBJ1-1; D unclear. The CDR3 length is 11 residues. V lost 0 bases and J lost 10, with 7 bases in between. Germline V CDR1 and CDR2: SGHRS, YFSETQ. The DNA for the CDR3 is TGCGCCAGCAGCTTGGGACAAGGAGCTTTCTTT. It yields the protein CASSLGQGAFF.

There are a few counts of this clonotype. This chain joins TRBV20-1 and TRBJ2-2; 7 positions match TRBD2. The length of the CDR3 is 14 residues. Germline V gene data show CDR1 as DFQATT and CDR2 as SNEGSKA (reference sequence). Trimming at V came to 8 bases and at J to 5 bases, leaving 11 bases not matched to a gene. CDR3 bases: TGCAGTCCCCAAAGCGGGGTTCAGACCGGGGAGCTGTTTTTT. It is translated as CSPQSGVQTGELFF.

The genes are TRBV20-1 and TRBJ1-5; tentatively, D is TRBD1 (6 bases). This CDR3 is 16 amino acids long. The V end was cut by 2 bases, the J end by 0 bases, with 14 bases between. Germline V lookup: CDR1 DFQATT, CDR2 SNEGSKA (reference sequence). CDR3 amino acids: CSARLRTVSSNQPQHF. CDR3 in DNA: TGCAGTGCTAGACTTCGGACAGTTAGTAGCAATCAGCCCCAGCATTTT.